This is a list of T cell receptor beta chains from one sample in a study of T cells in Graves' hyperthyroidism and ophthalmopathy. TCRdb reprocessed the multiplex PCR reads via MiXCR and lists one record per CDR3 protein. The table includes 350,000 to 400,000 distinct CDR3 sequences, 18% detected once. The sequenced sample consisted of blood. The receptors derive from a man aged 18 to 35 with Graves' ophthalmopathy. Both conserved end residues are part of each CDR3. Fields, in order: CDR3 length, J gene, V gene, D gene, clone size, CDR3 DNA, CDR3 protein. D genes are given only for firm matches. For some rows the clone size is stated as once, few or many, or as a class when expanded; others skip it.

CDR3 length: 12
J gene: TRBJ2-3
V gene: TRBV20-1
D gene: .
clone size: many
CDR3 DNA: TGCAGTGCTACCTCCTCTGCAGATACGCAGTATTTT
CDR3 protein: CSATSSADTQYF

CDR3 length: 14
J gene: TRBJ2-1
V gene: TRBV11-3
D gene: .
clone size: many
CDR3 DNA: TGTGCCAGCAGCTTAGATTCGCTTCCGAATGAGCAGTTCTTC
CDR3 protein: CASSLDSLPNEQFF

CDR3 length: 14
J gene: TRBJ2-3
V gene: TRBV18
D gene: .
clone size: few
CDR3 DNA: TGTGCCAGCTCATCGGTACAGGGCACCGATACGCAGTATTTT
CDR3 protein: CASSSVQGTDTQYF

CDR3 length: 15
J gene: TRBJ2-1
V gene: TRBV24-1
D gene: TRBD2
clone size: many
CDR3 DNA: TGTGCCACCAGTGAACCTAGCGGGGGCCACAATGAGCAGTTCTTC
CDR3 protein: CATSEPSGGHNEQFF

CDR3 length: 15
J gene: TRBJ2-2
V gene: TRBV28
D gene: .
clone size: few
CDR3 DNA: TGTGCCAGCAGTTTGACGGGGGCAAACACCGGGGAGCTGTTTTTT
CDR3 protein: CASSLTGANTGELFF

CDR3 length: 13
J gene: TRBJ1-2
V gene: TRBV20-1
D gene: .
clone size: .
CDR3 DNA: TGCAGTGAGAGGGTGAACAATGACTATGGCTACACCTTC
CDR3 protein: CSERVNNDYGYTF

CDR3 length: 17
J gene: TRBJ2-3
V gene: TRBV6-1
D gene: TRBD2
clone size: many
CDR3 DNA: TGTGCCAGCAGTGCCGGACTAGCGGGGGGGGGTGCAGATACGCAGTATTTT
CDR3 protein: CASSAGLAGGGADTQYF

CDR3 length: 15
J gene: TRBJ1-3
V gene: TRBV6-1
D gene: .
clone size: few
CDR3 DNA: TGTGCCAGCCTTTCGGCCGACGCTTCTGGAAACACCATATATTTT
CDR3 protein: CASLSADASGNTIYF

CDR3 length: 13
J gene: TRBJ1-2
V gene: TRBV20-1
D gene: .
clone size: many
CDR3 DNA: TGCAGTGCTAGAGATCGGACTAACTATGGCTACACCTTC
CDR3 protein: CSARDRTNYGYTF

CDR3 length: 16
J gene: TRBJ1-1
V gene: TRBV18
D gene: .
clone size: .
CDR3 DNA: TGTGCCAGCTCACCACAATGCAGTCCCTGGGGGACTGAAGCTTTCTTT
CDR3 protein: CASSPQCSPWGTEAFF

CDR3 length: 13
J gene: TRBJ1-2
V gene: TRBV14
D gene: .
clone size: .
CDR3 DNA: TGTGCCAGCGGGAGGCAACGGGACTATGGCTACACCTTC
CDR3 protein: CASGRQRDYGYTF

CDR3 length: 12
J gene: TRBJ2-5
V gene: TRBV20-1
D gene: .
clone size: .
CDR3 DNA: TGCAGTGCTAAACGGGGCCAAGAGACCCAGTACTTC
CDR3 protein: CSAKRGQETQYF

CDR3 length: 16
J gene: TRBJ2-5
V gene: TRBV7-9
D gene: .
clone size: many
CDR3 DNA: TGTGCCAGCAGCCTCCCCGGGGCAGGGCCTCAAGAGACCCAGTACTTC
CDR3 protein: CASSLPGAGPQETQYF

CDR3 length: 15
J gene: TRBJ2-1
V gene: TRBV7-9
D gene: .
clone size: many
CDR3 DNA: TGTGCCAGCAGCCTATGGGGGGTCGACTACAATGAGCAGTTCTTC
CDR3 protein: CASSLWGVDYNEQFF

CDR3 length: 15
J gene: TRBJ2-3
V gene: TRBV14
D gene: .
clone size: many
CDR3 DNA: TGTGCCAGCAGCCATGTTCACACCGTCGGCAATACGCAGTATTTT
CDR3 protein: CASSHVHTVGNTQYF

CDR3 length: 12
J gene: TRBJ2-7
V gene: TRBV2
D gene: TRBD1
clone size: many
CDR3 DNA: TGTGCCAGCAGTGGGGACAGCCACGAGCAGTACTTC
CDR3 protein: CASSGDSHEQYF

CDR3 length: 14
J gene: TRBJ2-7
V gene: TRBV6-1
D gene: TRBD1
clone size: .
CDR3 DNA: TGTGCCAGCAGCAGGGACAGTAACCCTACGCTGCAGTACTTC
CDR3 protein: CASSRDSNPTLQYF

CDR3 length: 15
J gene: TRBJ2-7
V gene: TRBV13
D gene: .
clone size: few
CDR3 DNA: TGTGCCAGCAGCTTAGGAGCAGGGATGACCCGCGAGCAGTACTTC
CDR3 protein: CASSLGAGMTREQYF

CDR3 length: 15
J gene: TRBJ1-1
V gene: TRBV12-3/TRBV12-4
D gene: TRBD1
clone size: many
CDR3 DNA: TGTGCCAGCAATCGACAGGGTGGTGCAGGCACTGAAGCTTTCTTT
CDR3 protein: CASNRQGGAGTEAFF

CDR3 length: 18
J gene: TRBJ2-3
V gene: TRBV6-1
D gene: TRBD2
clone size: .
CDR3 DNA: TGTGCCAGCAGTGATACCTTCTCTAGCGGGCCTAGCACAGATACGCAGTATTTT
CDR3 protein: CASSDTFSSGPSTDTQYF

CDR3 length: 14
J gene: TRBJ2-1
V gene: TRBV5-1
D gene: TRBD2
clone size: many
CDR3 DNA: TGCGCCAGCAGCTCGGCTAGCGGGGGAGTTGAGCAGTTCTTC
CDR3 protein: CASSSASGGVEQFF

CDR3 length: 16
J gene: TRBJ2-7
V gene: TRBV19
D gene: TRBD2
clone size: .
CDR3 DNA: TGTGCCAGTAGTCCCGCGGGGGGAGTAGTTATCTACGAGCAGTACTTC
CDR3 protein: CASSPAGGVVIYEQYF